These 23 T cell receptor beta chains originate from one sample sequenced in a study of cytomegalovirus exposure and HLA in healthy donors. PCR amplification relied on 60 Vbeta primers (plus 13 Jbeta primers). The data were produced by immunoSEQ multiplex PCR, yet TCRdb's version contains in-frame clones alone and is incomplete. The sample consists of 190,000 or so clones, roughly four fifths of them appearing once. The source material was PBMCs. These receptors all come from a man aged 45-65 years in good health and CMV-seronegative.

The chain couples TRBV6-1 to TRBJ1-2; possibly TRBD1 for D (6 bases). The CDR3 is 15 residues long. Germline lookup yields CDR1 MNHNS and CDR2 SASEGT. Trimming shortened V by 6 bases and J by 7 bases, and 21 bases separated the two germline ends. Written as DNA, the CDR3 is TGTGCCAGCAGCGCCGGAGGTACAGGGATGGGTGGCTACACCTTC. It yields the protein CASSAGGTGMGGYTF.

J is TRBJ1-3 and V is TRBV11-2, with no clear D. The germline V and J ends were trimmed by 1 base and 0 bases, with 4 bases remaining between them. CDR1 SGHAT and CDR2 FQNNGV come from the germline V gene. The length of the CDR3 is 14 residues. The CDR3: CASSLAGSGNTIYF. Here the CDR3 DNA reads TGTGCCAGCAGCTTAGCGGGCTCTGGAAACACCATATATTTT.

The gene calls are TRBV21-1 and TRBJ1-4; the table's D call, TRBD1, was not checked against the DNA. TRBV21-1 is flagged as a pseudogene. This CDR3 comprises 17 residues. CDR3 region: CASSKNRLGAVNEKLFF. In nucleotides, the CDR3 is TGTGCCAGCAGCAAGAATCGATTAGGGGCAGTAAATGAAAAACTGTTTTTT.

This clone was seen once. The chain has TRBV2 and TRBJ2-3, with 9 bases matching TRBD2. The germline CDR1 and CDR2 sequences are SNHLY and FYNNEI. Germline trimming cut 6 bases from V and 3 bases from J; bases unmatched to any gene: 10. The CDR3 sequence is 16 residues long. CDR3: CASSYLERGVTDTQYF. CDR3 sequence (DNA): TGTGCCAGCAGCTACTTAGAGCGGGGGGTGACAGATACGCAGTATTTT.

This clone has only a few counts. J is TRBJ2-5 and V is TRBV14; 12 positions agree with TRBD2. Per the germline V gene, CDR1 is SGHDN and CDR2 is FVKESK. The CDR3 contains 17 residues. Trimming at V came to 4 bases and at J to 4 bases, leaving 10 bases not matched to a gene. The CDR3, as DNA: TGTGCCAGCAGCCGAGGGAGGCAACTAGCGGGAGGAGAGACCCAGTACTTC. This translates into CASSRGRQLAGGETQYF.

The DNA for the CDR3 is TGTGCCAGCAGCCCCAAACCGGGACTACTCATTAATGAGCAGTTCTTC. This translates into CASSPKPGLLINEQFF. The chain joins TRBV4-2 to TRBJ2-1; 7 nucleotides align to TRBD2. Trimming cost V 4 bases and J 7 bases; bases outside gene matches: 13. This CDR3 is built from 16 residues. CDR1 is LGHNA, CDR2 YNFKEQ, per germline.

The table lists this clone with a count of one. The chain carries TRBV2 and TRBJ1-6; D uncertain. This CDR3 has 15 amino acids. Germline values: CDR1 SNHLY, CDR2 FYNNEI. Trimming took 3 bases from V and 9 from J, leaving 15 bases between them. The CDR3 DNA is TGTGCCAGCAGTGAGGAGACCCTGAGCGGTTCACCCCTCCACTTT. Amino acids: CASSEETLSGSPLHF.

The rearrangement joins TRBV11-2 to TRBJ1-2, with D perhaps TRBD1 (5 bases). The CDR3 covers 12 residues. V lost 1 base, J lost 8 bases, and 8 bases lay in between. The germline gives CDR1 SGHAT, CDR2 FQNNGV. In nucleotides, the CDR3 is TGTGCCAGCAGCTTAGTGGGGGGAGGCTACACCTTC. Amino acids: CASSLVGGGYTF.

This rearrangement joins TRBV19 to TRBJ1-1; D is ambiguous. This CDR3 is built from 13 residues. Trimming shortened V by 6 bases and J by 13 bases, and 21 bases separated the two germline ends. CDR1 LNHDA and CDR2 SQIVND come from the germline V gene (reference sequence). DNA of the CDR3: TGTGCCAGTAGCCCCAATGAGCCTCTTGGGCGTTTCTTT. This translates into CASSPNEPLGRFF.

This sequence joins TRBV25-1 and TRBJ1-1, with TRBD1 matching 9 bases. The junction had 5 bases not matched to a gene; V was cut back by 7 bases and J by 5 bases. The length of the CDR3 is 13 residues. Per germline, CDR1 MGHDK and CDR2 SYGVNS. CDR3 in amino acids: CASIGQGYTEAFF. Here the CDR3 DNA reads TGTGCCAGCATCGGACAGGGGTATACTGAAGCTTTCTTT.

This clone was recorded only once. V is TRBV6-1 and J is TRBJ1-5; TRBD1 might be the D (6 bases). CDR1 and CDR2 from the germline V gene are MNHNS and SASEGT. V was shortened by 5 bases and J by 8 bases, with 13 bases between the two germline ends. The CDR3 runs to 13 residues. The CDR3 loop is CASSRTGKEPQHF. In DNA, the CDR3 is TGTGCCAGCAGTAGAACAGGGAAAGAGCCCCAGCATTTT.

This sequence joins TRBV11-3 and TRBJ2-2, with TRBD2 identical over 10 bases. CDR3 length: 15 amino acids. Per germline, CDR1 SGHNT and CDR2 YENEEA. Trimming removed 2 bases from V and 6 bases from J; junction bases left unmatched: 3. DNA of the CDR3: TGTGCCAGCAGCTTAAGCGGGAGGGCCTCCGGGGAGCTGTTTTTT. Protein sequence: CASSLSGRASGELFF.

CDR3 region: CASSVGSAYTF. CDR3 sequence (DNA): TGTGCCAGCAGCGTAGGGAGCGCCTACACCTTC. V and J are TRBV9 and TRBJ1-2; the D is unclear. Germline CDR1 is SGDLS and CDR2 is YYNGEE. This CDR3 region has 11 residues. The germline V and J ends were trimmed by 0 bases and 10 bases, with 7 bases remaining between them. The variable domain in full, with the rest retrieved from reference TRBV9 and TRBJ1-2, is DSGVTQTPKHLITATGQRVTLRCSPRSGDLSVYWYQQSLDQGLQFLIQYYNGEERAKGNILERFSAQQFPDLHSELNLSSLELGDSALYFCASSVGSAYTFGSGTRLTVV.

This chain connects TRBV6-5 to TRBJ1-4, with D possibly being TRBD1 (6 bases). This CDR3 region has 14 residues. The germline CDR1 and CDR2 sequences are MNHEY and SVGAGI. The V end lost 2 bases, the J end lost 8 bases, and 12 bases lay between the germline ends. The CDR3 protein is CASSYGTPTEKLFF. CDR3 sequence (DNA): TGTGCCAGCAGTTACGGGACACCTACCGAAAAACTGTTTTTT.

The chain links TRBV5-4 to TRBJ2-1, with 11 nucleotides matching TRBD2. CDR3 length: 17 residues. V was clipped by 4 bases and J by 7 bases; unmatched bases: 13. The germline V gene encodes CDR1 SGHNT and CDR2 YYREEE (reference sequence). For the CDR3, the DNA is TGTGCCAGCAGCACGAAAATTAGCGGGGGGGCTGGTAATGAGCAGTTCTTC. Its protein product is CASSTKISGGAGNEQFF.

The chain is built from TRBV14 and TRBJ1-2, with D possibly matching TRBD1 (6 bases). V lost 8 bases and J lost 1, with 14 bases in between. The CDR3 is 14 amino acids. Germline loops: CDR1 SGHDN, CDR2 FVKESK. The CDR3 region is CASPPGGFNYGYTF. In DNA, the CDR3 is TGTGCCAGCCCCCCGGGGGGCTTTAACTATGGCTACACCTTC. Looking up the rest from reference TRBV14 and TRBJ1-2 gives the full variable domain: EAGVTQFPSHSVIEKGQTVTLRCDPISGHDNLYWYRRVMGKEIKFLLHFVKESKQDESGMPNNRFLAERTGGTYSTLKVQPAELEDSGVYFCASPPGGFNYGYTFGSGTRLTVV.

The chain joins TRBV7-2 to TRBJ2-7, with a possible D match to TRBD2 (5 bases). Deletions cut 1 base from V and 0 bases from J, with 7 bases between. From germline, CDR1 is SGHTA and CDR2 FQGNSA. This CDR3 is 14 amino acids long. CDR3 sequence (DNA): TGTGCCAGCAGCTTAGATAGCGCCTCCTACGAGCAGTACTTC. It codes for CASSLDSASYEQYF.

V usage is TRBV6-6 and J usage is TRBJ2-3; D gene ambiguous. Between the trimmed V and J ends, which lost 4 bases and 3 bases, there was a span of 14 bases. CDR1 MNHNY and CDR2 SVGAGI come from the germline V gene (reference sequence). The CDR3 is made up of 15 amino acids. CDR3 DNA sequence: TGTGCCAGCAGTTCGTCGGCCCGAGGTACAGATACGCAGTATTTT. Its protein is CASSSSARGTDTQYF.

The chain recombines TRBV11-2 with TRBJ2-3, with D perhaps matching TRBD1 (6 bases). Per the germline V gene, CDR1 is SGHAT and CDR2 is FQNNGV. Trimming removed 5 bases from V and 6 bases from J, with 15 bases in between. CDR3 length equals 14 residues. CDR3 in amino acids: CASSGAGVTDTQYF. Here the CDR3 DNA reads TGTGCCAGCAGCGGAGCAGGGGTCACTGATACGCAGTATTTT.

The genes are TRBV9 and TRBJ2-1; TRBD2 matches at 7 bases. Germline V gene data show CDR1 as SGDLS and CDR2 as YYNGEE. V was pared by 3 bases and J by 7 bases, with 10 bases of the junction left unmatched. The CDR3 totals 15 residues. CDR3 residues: CASSARENAGNEQFF. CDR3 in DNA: TGTGCCAGCAGCGCGCGGGAGAACGCTGGGAATGAGCAGTTCTTC.

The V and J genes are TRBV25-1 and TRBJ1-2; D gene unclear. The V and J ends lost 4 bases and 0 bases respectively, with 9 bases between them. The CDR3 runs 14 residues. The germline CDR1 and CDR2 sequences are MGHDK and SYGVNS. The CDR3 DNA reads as TGTGCCAGCAGTGGATCCTTAGCTAACTATGGCTACACCTTC. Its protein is CASSGSLANYGYTF.

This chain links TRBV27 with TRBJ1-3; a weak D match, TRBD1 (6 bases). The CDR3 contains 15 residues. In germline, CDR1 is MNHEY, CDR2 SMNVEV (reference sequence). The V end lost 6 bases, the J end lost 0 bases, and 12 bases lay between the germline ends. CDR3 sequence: CASRGGPISGNTIYF. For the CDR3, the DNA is TGTGCCAGCAGGGGGGGGCCCATCTCTGGAAACACCATATATTTT.

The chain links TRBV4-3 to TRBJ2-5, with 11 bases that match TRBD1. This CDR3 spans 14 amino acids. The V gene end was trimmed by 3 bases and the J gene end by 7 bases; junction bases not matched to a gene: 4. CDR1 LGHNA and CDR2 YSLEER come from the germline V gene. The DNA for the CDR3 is TGCGCCAGCAGCCAGGACAGGGGGCCCGGGACCCAGTACTTC. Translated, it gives CASSQDRGPGTQYF.